Listed here are 14 T cell receptor beta chains from one sample, sequenced in a study of cytomegalovirus exposure and HLA in healthy donors. Vbeta (60) and Jbeta (13) primers were used in the PCR. Here immunoSEQ multiplex PCR was the method, and the copy in TCRdb shows in-frame clones only, minus some. Of roughly 120,000 clones listed, roughly 80% are singletons. Sequenced input: PBMCs. The source is a man aged 45-65 years in good health and CMV-seronegative.

Only a few counts were recorded for this clone. The rearrangement links TRBV9 to TRBJ2-1; 15 bases are a match to TRBD2. The CDR3 contains 16 residues. CDR1 is SGDLS and CDR2 is YYNGEE in the germline V gene. With V trimmed by 3 bases and J by 10 bases, 8 bases remained unmatched. CDR3 protein: CASSGSGLAGGREQFF. For the CDR3, the DNA is TGTGCCAGCAGCGGATCGGGACTAGCGGGGGGACGCGAGCAGTTCTTC.

V and J are TRBV18 and TRBJ2-7, with unresolved D. Germline V lookup: CDR1 KGHSH, CDR2 LQKENI. This CDR3 has 17 residues. V was pared by 0 bases and J by 0 bases, with 15 bases between. The CDR3 loop reads CASSPPSSSVSSYEQYF. The DNA of the CDR3 is TGTGCCAGCTCACCACCGTCCTCGTCCGTTAGCTCCTACGAGCAGTACTTC.

The chain is built from TRBV5-6 and TRBJ2-1, with a tentative D call TRBD2 (5 bases). CDR3 size: 14 residues. V shed 0 bases and J shed 7 bases, with 11 bases lying between them. CDR1 is SGHDT and CDR2 is YYEEEE in the germline V gene. CDR3 DNA sequence: TGTGCCAGCAGCTTGGGGGGAGCGACGAATGAGCAGTTCTTC. It codes for CASSLGGATNEQFF.

This clone appeared a few times. The J gene is TRBJ1-3, the V gene TRBV6-1; the match to TRBD1 covers 8 bases. Trimming cost V 7 bases and J 8 bases; bases outside gene matches: 7. The CDR3 contains 13 residues. In germline, CDR1 is MNHNS, CDR2 SASEGT. CDR3 sequence: CASTVTGGYTIYF. The DNA of the CDR3 is TGTGCCAGCACGGTTACAGGGGGGTACACCATATATTTT.

The rearrangement uses TRBV5-6 and TRBJ2-3, with 9 bases fitting TRBD1. CDR1 and CDR2 from the germline V gene are SGHDT and YYEEEE. The CDR3 spans 13 residues. The V gene end was trimmed by 4 bases and the J gene end by 5 bases; junction bases not matched to a gene: 2. CDR3 protein: CASSLDRGDTQYF. The CDR3 DNA follows: TGTGCCAGCAGCCTGGACAGGGGAGATACGCAGTATTTT.

This chain joins TRBV20-1 and TRBJ2-1; possible D gene TRBD1, 5 bases. Trimming removed 6 bases from V and 12 bases from J, with 15 bases in between. CDR3 length equals 11 residues. Per the germline V gene, CDR1 is DFQATT and CDR2 is SNEGSKA (reference sequence). This CDR3 is CSAADSWRQFF. CDR3 DNA: TGCAGTGCGGCCGACAGTTGGAGGCAGTTCTTC.

The chain carries TRBV11-2 and TRBJ2-2, with 10 bases matching TRBD2. The V gene's germline CDR1 is SGHAT and CDR2 FQNNGV. The V and J ends lost 4 bases and 0 bases, in that order; junction bases with no gene match: 2. There are 16 residues in the CDR3. The CDR3 coding sequence is TGTGCCAGCAGCTCCCTAGCGGGAGCGAACACCGGGGAGCTGTTTTTT. Amino acids: CASSSLAGANTGELFF.

This clone was detected a few times. The CDR3 DNA reads TGTGCCAGCAGCTTGGAGCGGGGCCTGAACACCGGGGAGCTGTTTTTT. Translating it yields CASSLERGLNTGELFF. The chain couples TRBV5-4 to TRBJ2-2, with 7 positions matching TRBD2. The trim removed 0 bases at V and 1 base at J, leaving 3 bases unmatched. Germline V gene sequence: CDR1 SGHNT, CDR2 YYREEE (reference sequence). The CDR3 loop spans 16 amino acids.

V and J are TRBV9 and TRBJ1-2, with 8 bases identical to TRBD1. Trimming took 6 bases from V and 0 from J; bases not matched to a gene: 4. Germline CDR1 SGDLS, CDR2 YYNGEE. The CDR3 covers 14 residues. Here the CDR3 reads CASNRGDTNYGYTF. The CDR3 DNA reads TGTGCCAGCAACAGGGGGGATACTAACTATGGCTACACCTTC.

The chain employs TRBV9 and TRBJ2-5, with TRBD2 matching over 7 bases. Trimming cost V 2 bases and J 7 bases; bases outside gene matches: 11. Looked up from germline, CDR1 is SGDLS and CDR2 is YYNGEE. The CDR3 consists of 15 residues. Written as DNA, the CDR3 is TGTGCCAGCAGCGTGATGAGCGGGGTCCCAGGGACCCAGTACTTC. This translates into CASSVMSGVPGTQYF.

In this sample, this clone turned up a few times. V usage is TRBV10-3 and J usage is TRBJ2-2, with a weak D call TRBD2 (7 bases). The CDR3 is 15 residues long. Germline CDR1 ENHRY, CDR2 SYGVKD. The V and J ends lost 8 bases and 4 bases respectively, with 17 bases between them. The CDR3: CAIGGTGGSTGELFF. The CDR3 nucleotides read TGTGCCATCGGCGGGACGGGGGGCAGCACCGGGGAGCTGTTTTTT.

The rearrangement joins TRBV7-2 to TRBJ1-1; D gene unclear. Germline CDR1 and CDR2: SGHTA and FQGNSA. There are 14 residues in the CDR3. V lost 1 base to trimming and J lost 4 bases, with 10 bases between them. The CDR3 nucleotides are TGTGCCAGCAGCTTAGTGGCGGATGGCACTGAAGCTTTCTTT. Protein: CASSLVADGTEAFF.

The chain recombines TRBV29-1 with TRBJ1-4, with D maybe TRBD1 (6 bases). Per the germline V gene, CDR1 is SQVTM and CDR2 is ANQGSEA. The CDR3 spans 12 residues. The V end lost 0 bases, the J end lost 8 bases, and 7 bases lay between the germline ends. The CDR3 DNA follows: TGCAGCGTTGAAGATCAGGGGGAAAAACTGTTTTTT. This encodes CSVEDQGEKLFF.

This clone was seen a handful of times. V and J are TRBV7-9 and TRBJ2-1; 8 bases align to TRBD1. CDR1 and CDR2 (germline): SEHNR, FQNEAQ (reference sequence). This CDR3 region has 14 residues. Unmatched junction bases numbered 8, after V lost 10 bases and J lost 3 bases. The CDR3 reads CATYTGGYYNEQFF. The CDR3, as DNA: TGTGCCACATATACAGGGGGTTACTACAATGAGCAGTTCTTC.